These 22 T cell receptor beta chains share one sample of origin, sequenced in a study of identical twins. TCRdb re-analysed the 5' RACE reads in MiXCR, keeping a single row per CDR3 protein. The profile shows around 1.7 million distinct CDR3 sequences, more than 30% of them singletons. Sequencing input: cord blood. These receptors all come from a newborn girl in good health.

This clonotype occurred a few times. This chain joins TRBV20-1 and TRBJ1-5, with 7 bases aligning to TRBD1. Germline V CDR1 and CDR2: DFQATT, SNEGSKA (reference sequence). J lost 3 bases, V lost 6 bases, and 17 bases had no gene match. The CDR3 runs 17 residues. The CDR3 region is CSAKGQELVGNNQPQHF. The CDR3 DNA is TGCAGTGCAAAAGGACAGGAACTTGTGGGGAACAATCAGCCCCAGCATTTT.

Here the CDR3 DNA reads TGTGCCAGCATCCCGGGACAGGGGGCTTTAGATACGCAGTATTTT. This encodes CASIPGQGALDTQYF. The genes are TRBV11-2 and TRBJ2-3; 12 nucleotides match TRBD1. With 7 bases clipped from V and 5 bases from J, the junction kept 7 bases outside the gene matches. The CDR3 is made up of 15 amino acids. In germline, CDR1 is SGHAT, CDR2 FQNNGV. Variable domain in full (rest from reference TRBV11-2 and TRBJ2-3): EAGVAQSPRYKIIEKRQSVAFWCNPISGHATLYWYQQILGQGPKLLIQFQNNGVVDDSQLPKDRFSAERLKGVDSTLKIQPAKLEDSAVYLCASIPGQGALDTQYFGPGTRLTVL.

This clonotype was counted between two and nine times. J is TRBJ2-3 and V is TRBV7-2, with TRBD2 as a possible D gene (6 bases). CDR1 is SGHTA and CDR2 is FQGNSA in the germline V gene. V lost 1 base, J lost 7 bases, and 18 bases lay in between. This CDR3 has 16 residues. CDR3 sequence reads: CASSLVAGGARHTQYF. The CDR3 bases are TGTGCCAGCAGCTTAGTTGCAGGCGGGGCGAGACATACGCAGTATTTT.

The V call is TRBV2, the J call TRBJ1-4; D might be TRBD1 (5 bases). The V end was cut by 3 bases, the J end by 6 bases, with 11 bases between. Germline CDR1 and CDR2: SNHLY and FYNNEI. The CDR3 is made up of 14 amino acids. The CDR3 sequence is CASSETEFYEKLFF. In DNA, the CDR3 is TGTGCCAGCAGTGAGACAGAGTTCTATGAAAAACTGTTTTTT.

This chain links TRBV5-1 with TRBJ2-6; D is ambiguous. CDR1 is SGHRS and CDR2 is YFSETQ in the germline V gene. Trimming removed 4 bases at V and 0 bases at J, with 8 bases between. The CDR3 covers 15 residues. This CDR3 reads CASSLQPSGANVLTF. The DNA for the CDR3 is TGCGCCAGCAGCCTGCAGCCCTCTGGGGCCAACGTCCTGACTTTC.

This clonotype has a count of ten or more. The chain uses TRBV18 and TRBJ2-7, with D perhaps TRBD2 (5 bases). Germline V gives CDR1 KGHSH, CDR2 LQKENI. V dropped 8 bases and J dropped 3 bases, with 14 bases sitting between them. The CDR3 is 13 residues long. The CDR3 protein is CASSPGRGYEQYF. Here the CDR3 DNA reads TGTGCCAGCAGCCCTGGACGGGGCTACGAGCAGTACTTC.

J is TRBJ1-6 and V is TRBV30; a weak D match, TRBD1 (6 bases). The CDR3 loop spans 13 amino acids. CDR1 is GTSNPN and CDR2 is SVGIG in the germline V gene (reference sequence). Between the trimmed V and J ends, which lost 2 bases and 7 bases, there was a span of 9 bases. The CDR3, as DNA: TGTGCCTGGAGTATGCAGGGGAATTCACCCCTCCACTTT. Its protein is CAWSMQGNSPLHF. The complete variable domain, with remaining parts taken from reference TRBV30 and TRBJ1-6, reads SQTIHQWPATLVQPVGSPLSLECTVEGTSNPNLYWYRQAAGRGLQLLFYSVGIGQISSEVPQNLSASRPQDRQFILSSKKLLLSDSGFYLCAWSMQGNSPLHFGNGTRLTVT.

There are a few counts of this clonotype. The V and J genes are TRBV5-1 and TRBJ2-3; 7 nucleotides align to TRBD2. The CDR3 runs to 16 residues. The ends lost 3 bases at V and 1 base at J; junction bases unmatched: 8. CDR1 and CDR2 (germline): SGHRS, YFSETQ. In DNA form, the CDR3 reads TGCGCCAGCAGCTACCGGGACTACCAACGCACAGATACGCAGTATTTT. This sequence encodes CASSYRDYQRTDTQYF.

This clonotype was detected only a few times. The chain uses TRBV11-2 and TRBJ2-3; no definite D call. Trimming left V 3 bases short and J 2 bases short, with 9 bases between. The CDR3 is made up of 14 amino acids. From germline, CDR1 is SGHAT and CDR2 FQNNGV. The chain's CDR3 is CASSFTPFTDTQYF. DNA of the CDR3: TGTGCCAGCAGCTTTACTCCTTTCACAGATACGCAGTATTTT.

For this clonotype: The junction shows a germline mismatch at one end, possibly a read error. V gene TRBV5-1 combines with J gene TRBJ2-4; TRBD1 agrees at 10 bases. CDR3 length: 17 amino acids. Per the germline V gene, CDR1 is SGHRS and CDR2 is YFSETQ. This CDR3 reads CANSLEPGQGSKNIQYF. The CDR3 bases are TGCGCCAACAGCTTGGAACCGGGACAGGGGTCCAAAAACATTCAGTACTTC.

This clonotype has more than one count but fewer than ten. One junction end disagrees with the germline gene, perhaps due to a read error. This chain connects TRBV4-1 to TRBJ2-7, with TRBD2 matching 11 bases. This CDR3 has 17 amino acids. Germline assignment: CDR1 MGHRA and CDR2 YSYEKL. DNA for the CDR3: TGCGCCAGCAGCCAAGGCCCCACTAGCGGGAGCTCCAACGAGCAGTACTTC. Its protein product is CASSQGPTSGSSNEQYF.

In this sample, this clonotype turned up many times. One end of the junction fails to match germline, which may point to a read error. The gene calls are TRBV5-1 and TRBJ2-7; 11 bases map to TRBD1. Germline V gene sequence: CDR1 SGHRS, CDR2 YFSETQ. This CDR3 contains 14 residues. In DNA, the CDR3 is TGTGCCAGCAGCTTAGGGGACAGGGGGAATGAGCAGTACTTC. It codes for CASSLGDRGNEQYF.

The chain couples TRBV20-1 to TRBJ2-7; weak D call: TRBD2 (7 bases). V was shortened by 3 bases and J by 0 bases, with 15 bases between the two germline ends. The germline gives CDR1 DFQATT, CDR2 SNEGSKA (reference sequence). This CDR3 has 15 amino acids. CDR3 DNA: TGCAGTGCTAGCGGTCGGGGGGCGGACTCCTACGAGCAGTACTTC. Protein product: CSASGRGADSYEQYF.

This clonotype was detected a few times. The chain employs TRBV4-1 and TRBJ1-5; 7 bases agree with TRBD1. V lost 0 bases and J lost 6; bases outside the gene matches: 2. The germline V gene has CDR1 MGHRA and CDR2 YSYEKL. This CDR3 has 14 amino acids. This CDR3 is CASSQDTGVQPQHF. The CDR3 DNA sequence: TGCGCCAGCAGCCAAGATACAGGGGTTCAGCCCCAGCATTTT.

The chain employs TRBV4-2 and TRBJ1-5, with D uncertain. Germline V gene lookup returns CDR1 LGHNA and CDR2 YNFKEQ. The CDR3 consists of 15 residues. Trimming removed 0 bases from V and 0 bases from J, with 6 bases in between. The CDR3 sequence: CASSQDQDSNQPQHF. The CDR3 coding sequence is TGTGCCAGCAGCCAAGATCAGGATAGCAATCAGCCCCAGCATTTT.

Only a few counts were recorded for this clonotype. The chain carries TRBV7-2 and TRBJ1-2, with D tentatively TRBD1 (6 bases). The CDR3 length is 17 residues. Germline values: CDR1 SGHTA, CDR2 FQGNSA. V gave up 1 base and J gave up 6 bases, with 21 bases separating them. This CDR3 reads CASSLGTRGPSYDGYTF. The CDR3 bases are TGTGCCAGCAGCTTAGGGACCAGGGGCCCCTCATATGATGGCTACACCTTC.

The chain couples TRBV3-1 to TRBJ1-4; tentatively, D is TRBD1 (6 bases). CDR1 LGHDT and CDR2 YNNKEL come from the germline V gene (reference sequence). This CDR3 is 13 amino acids long. V lost 5 bases to trimming and J lost 8 bases, with 12 bases between them. The chain's CDR3 is CASSIRGGEKLFF. The CDR3 DNA reads TGTGCCAGCAGCATCAGGGGAGGGGAAAAACTGTTTTTT.

A few counts support this clonotype. The rearrangement links TRBV18 to TRBJ1-3; D is undetermined. Germline V gene lookup returns CDR1 KGHSH and CDR2 LQKENI. V dropped 6 bases and J dropped 0 bases, with 12 bases sitting between them. This CDR3 spans 15 amino acids. CDR3 coding DNA: TGTGCCAGCTCTCCAGGACGGATCTCTGGAAACACCATATATTTT. It translates to CASSPGRISGNTIYF.

This chain joins TRBV29-1 and TRBJ1-2; D unresolved. Trimming took 6 bases from V and 4 from J, leaving 18 bases between them. Germline V gives CDR1 SQVTM, CDR2 ANQGSEA. The CDR3 runs to 14 residues. The CDR3 sequence is CSVPPRAVGYGYTF. DNA of the CDR3: TGCAGCGTCCCCCCAAGGGCAGTCGGCTATGGCTACACCTTC. Based on the CDR3 plus reference TRBV29-1 and TRBJ1-2, the full variable domain is SAVISQKPSRDICQRGTSLTIQCQVDSQVTMMFWYRQQPGQSLTLIATANQGSEATYESGFVIDKFPISRPNLTFSTLTVSNMSPEDSSIYLCSVPPRAVGYGYTFGSGTRLTVV.

The V and J genes are TRBV24-1 and TRBJ2-1; D is unresolved. CDR3 length equals 14 residues. Between the trimmed V and J ends, which lost 5 bases and 5 bases, there was a span of 12 bases. The germline V gene has CDR1 KGHDR and CDR2 SFDVKD. The CDR3 DNA is TGTGCCACCAGTGGTCAAACGCTAAACAATGAGCAGTTCTTC. This translates into CATSGQTLNNEQFF.

In the case of this clonotype: A read error may produce the germline difference seen at one junction end. The chain carries TRBV7-9 and TRBJ1-2; D ambiguous. Germline CDR1 and CDR2: SEHNR and FQNEAQ (reference sequence). This CDR3 spans 11 amino acids. CDR3 residues: CSSCRFYGYTF. CDR3 nucleotide sequence: TGTTCCAGCTGCCGTTTCTATGGCTACACCTTC.

V gene TRBV5-1 combines with J gene TRBJ2-1, with D possibly matching TRBD2 (5 bases). The CDR3 spans 14 residues. V gave up 2 bases and J gave up 7 bases, with 13 bases separating them. In germline, CDR1 is SGHRS, CDR2 YFSETQ. The CDR3 sequence: CASSLRTLGNEQFF. For the CDR3, the DNA is TGCGCCAGCAGCTTAAGGACTTTGGGGAATGAGCAGTTCTTC.